This T cell receptor (beta chain) originates from a study of CD8+ T cells in alopecia areata. Markers including CD4, CD8alpha, NKG2D and NKG2ACE guided sorting of pooled cutaneous lymph node cells. Following extraction, RNA underwent reverse transcription to cDNA, which served as the sequencing template. Some clones are missing from TCRdb's copy, which holds only in-frame ones; the method was immunoSEQ multiplex PCR. The data show 290,000 or so clones, with none appearing a single time. This clone came up a few times. Genes here carry mouse names. The read ends 4 residues early relative to the CDR3; the germline J gene fills the gap. Other DNA sequences in the same sample also yield this CDR3. V was cut by 0 bases and J by 3 bases, with 8 bases left in between. Germline V gene sequence: CDR1 GKSSPN, CDR2 SITVG. The CDR3 totals 14 residues.

V gene TRBV31 combines with J gene TRBJ2-2; a weak D match, TRBD1 (6 bases). The material sequenced was CD4+ T cells sorted from a lymph node. This receptor was obtained from a C3H/HeJ mouse with alopecia areata. This line is of MHC haplotype H2-k. Incomplete CDR3 DNA: TGTGCCTGGAGTCTACAGGGTGACACCGGG. Protein: CAWSLQGDTG. The whole CDR3 reads CAWSLQGDTGQLYF.